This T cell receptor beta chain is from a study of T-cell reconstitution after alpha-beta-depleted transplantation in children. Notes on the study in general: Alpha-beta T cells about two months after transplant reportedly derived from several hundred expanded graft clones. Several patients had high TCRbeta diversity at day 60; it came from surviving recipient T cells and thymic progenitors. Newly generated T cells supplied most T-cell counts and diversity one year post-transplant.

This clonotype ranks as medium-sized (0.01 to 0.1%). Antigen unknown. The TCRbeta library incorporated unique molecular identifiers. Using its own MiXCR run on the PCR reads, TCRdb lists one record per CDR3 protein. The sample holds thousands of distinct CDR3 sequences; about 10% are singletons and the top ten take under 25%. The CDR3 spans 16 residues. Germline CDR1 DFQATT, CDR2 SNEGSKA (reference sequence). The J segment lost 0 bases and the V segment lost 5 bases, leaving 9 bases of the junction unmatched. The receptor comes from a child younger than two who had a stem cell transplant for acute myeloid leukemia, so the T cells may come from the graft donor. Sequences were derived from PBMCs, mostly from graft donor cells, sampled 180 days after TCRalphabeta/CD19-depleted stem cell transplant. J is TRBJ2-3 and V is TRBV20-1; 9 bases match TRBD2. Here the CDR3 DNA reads TGCAGTGCTCATCTAGCGGGGAGAGATAGCACAGATACGCAGTATTTT. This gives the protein CSAHLAGRDSTDTQYF.